These 19 T cell receptor beta chains were sequenced from one sample in a study of T cells in Graves' hyperthyroidism and ophthalmopathy. Amplification targeted TCR beta CDR3 regions from RNA transcripts. HTBI primers drove first-round RT-PCR of the TCR CDR3. TCRdb reprocessed the multiplex PCR reads with MiXCR, giving one entry per CDR3 protein. The sample consists of 450,000 to 650,000 distinct CDR3 sequences, approximately 15% of them appearing once. Sequenced: blood. These receptor sequences come from a woman between 18 and 29 years old with Graves' ophthalmopathy.

This clonotype was recorded at least ten times. CDR3 coding DNA: TGTGCCAGCAGCTCCTACTCGACACCGTACAATGAGCAGTTCTTC. Protein sequence: CASSSYSTPYNEQFF. The chain has TRBV11-2 and TRBJ2-1; D gene ambiguous. This CDR3 is 15 amino acids long. V was shortened by 4 bases and J by 4 bases, with 14 bases between the two germline ends. CDR1 is SGHAT and CDR2 is FQNNGV in the germline V gene.

This clonotype was seen a handful of times. The chain links TRBV7-8 to TRBJ2-1, with TRBD2 identical over 10 bases. The CDR3 runs 16 residues. The germline gives CDR1 SGHVS, CDR2 FQNEAQ. V trimming: 2 bases; J trimming: 6 bases; junction bases outside the gene matches: 7. CDR3 sequence: CASSLLAGVLGNEQFF. The CDR3 bases are TGTGCCAGCAGCTTACTAGCGGGAGTATTGGGCAATGAGCAGTTCTTC. The variable domain in full, completed from reference TRBV7-8 and TRBJ2-1, reads GAGVSQSPRYKVAKRGQDVALRCDPISGHVSLFWYQQALGQGPEFLTYFQNEAQLDKSGLPSDRFFAERPEGSVSTLKIQRTQQEDSAVYLCASSLLAGVLGNEQFFGPGTRLTVL.

This chain links TRBV5-1 with TRBJ1-3; D gene ambiguous. This CDR3 has 13 amino acids. The V end was cut by 0 bases, the J end by 7 bases, with 8 bases between. From germline, CDR1 is SGHRS and CDR2 YFSETQ. CDR3 sequence (DNA): TGCGCCAGCAGCTTGGACAGAGGGAACACCATATATTTT. Translating it yields CASSLDRGNTIYF.

This chain joins TRBV12-3 or TRBV12-4 and TRBJ2-1, with D perhaps TRBD1 (6 bases). This CDR3 comprises 14 residues. Trimming stripped 4 bases from V and 5 bases from J, with 12 bases between. DNA for the CDR3: TGTGCCAGCAGTTCGTCAGGGGCTGACAATGAGCAGTTCTTC. It translates to CASSSSGADNEQFF.

This clonotype was found a few times. V is TRBV7-3 and J is TRBJ2-1, with 7 bases aligning to TRBD1. Germline trimming cut 1 base from V and 6 bases from J; bases unmatched to any gene: 6. The length of the CDR3 is 15 residues. Germline V gene lookup returns CDR1 SGHTA and CDR2 FQGTGA. The CDR3 spells CASSLNRGVINEQFF. For the CDR3, the DNA is TGTGCCAGCAGCTTAAACAGGGGCGTAATCAATGAGCAGTTCTTC.

This clonotype has more than one count but fewer than ten. This chain links TRBV11-2 with TRBJ2-7; no clear D. The CDR3 runs to 13 residues. Germline V gene data show CDR1 as SGHAT and CDR2 as FQNNGV. V lost 1 base and J lost 7, with 11 bases in between. The CDR3 here is CASSLVAAREQYF. CDR3 sequence (DNA): TGTGCCAGCAGCTTAGTCGCGGCCCGGGAGCAGTACTTC.

Only one count was recorded for this clonotype. This chain joins TRBV2 and TRBJ2-5, with 10 bases aligning to TRBD1. The V gene end was trimmed by 4 bases and the J gene end by 4 bases; junction bases not matched to a gene: 9. This CDR3 spans 16 amino acids. The germline CDR1 and CDR2 sequences are SNHLY and FYNNEI. CDR3 coding DNA: TGTGCCAGCAGTGCAGGGACAGGGGACCTGGGAGAGACCCAGTACTTC. Translation gives CASSAGTGDLGETQYF.

This clonotype appeared many times. The genes are TRBV2 and TRBJ2-7; 7 bases align to TRBD1. V lost 4 bases and J lost 5; bases outside the gene matches: 8. CDR1 is SNHLY and CDR2 is FYNNEI in the germline V gene. This CDR3 has 14 amino acids. In DNA, the CDR3 is TGTGCCAGCAGTGTGGTGACAGGGAAAAACGAGCAGTACTTC. Translation: CASSVVTGKNEQYF.

This chain connects TRBV20-1 to TRBJ2-7, with TRBD2 matching over 9 bases. The CDR3 runs to 16 residues. J lost 0 bases, V lost 2 bases, and 8 bases had no gene match. Germline V CDR1 and CDR2: DFQATT, SNEGSKA (reference sequence). CDR3: CSARRPSGTVSYEQYF. CDR3 nucleotide sequence: TGCAGTGCTAGAAGGCCTAGCGGGACCGTCTCCTACGAGCAGTACTTC.

This clonotype was counted ten times or more. The rearrangement joins TRBV14 to TRBJ1-2; 8 bases match TRBD1. This CDR3 has 16 amino acids. The germline gives CDR1 SGHDN, CDR2 FVKESK. V dropped 5 bases and J dropped 5; count of bases not matched to a gene: 13. The CDR3 here is CASSSQEAGTGYGYTF. In DNA form, the CDR3 reads TGTGCCAGCAGCTCACAAGAGGCCGGGACAGGTTATGGCTACACCTTC.

The chain combines TRBV5-5 with TRBJ2-1, with D perhaps being TRBD1 or TRBD2 (5 bases each). CDR3 length equals 18 residues. V was clipped by 4 bases and J by 1 base, with 21 bases between them. CDR1 and CDR2 (germline): SGHKS, YYEKEE (reference sequence). The CDR3 coding sequence is TGTGCCAGCAGCCCAAGATTTGCTCCGGGACGTTCCTACAATGAGCAGTTCTTC. It is translated as CASSPRFAPGRSYNEQFF.

This clonotype was recorded many times. V gene TRBV20-1 combines with J gene TRBJ2-1; D not resolved. Per germline, CDR1 DFQATT and CDR2 SNEGSKA (reference sequence). This CDR3 has 13 amino acids. With 0 bases removed from V and 4 bases from J, the gap between germline ends came to 7 bases. CDR3 sequence reads: CSARERGYNEQFF. The CDR3 nucleotides are TGCAGTGCTAGAGAAAGAGGTTACAATGAGCAGTTCTTC.

With regard to this clonotype: A read error is possible here, since a much larger clone lies one base away. The rearrangement uses TRBV3-1 and TRBJ2-1; 11 bases are a match to TRBD2. The CDR3 totals 16 residues. Per the germline V gene, CDR1 is LGHDT and CDR2 is YNNKEL (reference sequence). The CDR3 protein is CANSQALAGGNNEQFF. The CDR3 nucleotides read TGTGCCAACAGCCAAGCTTTAGCGGGAGGGAACAATGAGCAGTTCTTC.

In this sample, this clonotype turned up many times. The chain has TRBV9 and TRBJ2-1; 11 nucleotides match TRBD2. The CDR3 sequence is 17 residues long. Germline CDR1 and CDR2: SGDLS and YYNGEE. V gave up 0 bases and J gave up 3 bases; unmatched junction bases: 5. CDR3 in amino acids: CASSVATGLADYNEQFF. For the CDR3, the DNA is TGTGCCAGCAGCGTAGCTACGGGACTAGCGGACTACAATGAGCAGTTCTTC.

Many counts were recorded for this clonotype. V and J are TRBV9 and TRBJ2-3; 9 bases map to TRBD2. With V trimmed by 3 bases and J by 6 bases, 14 bases remained unmatched. This CDR3 region has 17 residues. Germline values: CDR1 SGDLS, CDR2 YYNGEE. The CDR3 DNA reads TGTGCCAGCAGCGGGCAGGCGGGAGGGGTTCAGCGGGATACGCAGTATTTT. It codes for CASSGQAGGVQRDTQYF.

This clonotype was seen a handful of times. This chain joins TRBV28 and TRBJ2-3; D is tentatively TRBD1 or TRBD2 (5 bases each). Germline CDR1 and CDR2: MDHEN and SYDVKM. Trimming took off 4 bases at V and 0 bases at J, with 11 bases between the two ends. The CDR3 loop spans 15 amino acids. The CDR3 DNA reads TGTGCCAGCAGTTCCGGGACCCGCAGCACAGATACGCAGTATTTT. Its translation is CASSSGTRSTDTQYF.

This clonotype was observed many times. The chain combines TRBV12-3 or TRBV12-4 with TRBJ2-2; 7 bases match TRBD1. V was pared by 5 bases and J by 6 bases, with 3 bases of the junction left unmatched. This CDR3 spans 13 amino acids. The CDR3 reads CASSATGAGELFF. CDR3 nucleotides: TGTGCCAGCAGTGCCACAGGGGCCGGGGAGCTGTTTTTT.

This clonotype was observed a handful of times. This chain links TRBV5-8 with TRBJ2-7; 9 nucleotides line up with TRBD2. CDR3 length equals 15 residues. Germline V CDR1 and CDR2: SGHTS, YDEGEE. The V gene end was trimmed by 0 bases and the J gene end by 6 bases; junction bases not matched to a gene: 7. CDR3 protein: CASSLETLAGLEQYF. In DNA, the CDR3 is TGTGCCAGCAGCTTGGAGACCCTAGCGGGACTCGAGCAGTACTTC.

This clonotype appeared many times. The chain couples TRBV3-1 to TRBJ2-1; D may match TRBD1 or TRBD2 (5 bases each). V lost 4 bases to trimming and J lost 6 bases, with 16 bases between them. There are 15 residues in the CDR3. The germline V gene has CDR1 LGHDT and CDR2 YNNKEL (reference sequence). The chain's CDR3 is CASSLRTPGGNEQFF. Written as DNA, the CDR3 is TGTGCCAGCAGCCTCCGGACCCCTGGGGGCAATGAGCAGTTCTTC.